The source of this TCR beta chain is a study of technical replicates of blood from a few donors. Data came from immunoSEQ multiplex PCR; TCRdb stores just in-frame clones and leaves some out. The sample records nearly 95,000 clones, 90% to 96% being singletons. The CDR3 has 12 amino acids. CDR1 is MNHEY and CDR2 is SVGAGI in the germline V gene. V was shortened by 10 bases and J by 5 bases, with 11 bases between the two germline ends. Material for sequencing was T cells isolated from PBMCs. This TCR was sampled from a human donor in good health. The rearrangement joins TRBV6-5 to TRBJ1-4; possibly TRBD1 for D (5 bases). The CDR3 region is CATRTGNEKLFF. CDR3 DNA sequence: TGTGCCACACGCACAGGAAATGAAAAACTGTTTTTT.